This T cell receptor beta chain was profiled in a study of beta chain features in type 1 diabetes. Sequencing targeted expressed TCRB transcripts, as all isolated RNA had been reverse transcribed. Method: immunoSEQ multiplex PCR; TCRdb's copy keeps in-frame clones and lacks some. This table holds 100,000 to 150,000 clones, around 17% found once. This clone has more than one count but fewer than ten. Its antigen is still unknown. Study-wide findings and caveats: Patients with Type 1 diabetes showed moderately but significantly shorter TCRB CDR3s in all four CD4+ subsets. When VDJ junctions were examined, type 1 diabetes patients showed fewer insertions and more deletions.

Germline V gene sequence: CDR1 LGHNA, CDR2 YSLEER. The CDR3 contains 13 residues. Between the trimmed V and J ends, which lost 3 bases and 3 bases, there was a span of 9 bases. The clonotype comes from a man aged 25-45 years with type 1 diabetes. Material: central memory CD4+ T cells from blood. The chain joins TRBV4-3 to TRBJ2-7; D possibly corresponds to TRBD1 (5 bases). CDR3 bases: TGCGCCAGCAGCCACAGGGTCTACTACGAGCAGTACTTC. Amino acids: CASSHRVYYEQYF.